Listed below are T cell receptor beta chains from one sample, sequenced in a study of T cells in Graves' hyperthyroidism and ophthalmopathy. TCRdb recomputed calls from the multiplex PCR reads with MiXCR, one row per CDR3 protein. The sample consists of about half a million distinct CDR3 sequences, around 22% of them appearing once. Specimen: blood. These receptors originate from a woman in her twenties or thirties with Graves' ophthalmopathy. Each CDR3 is given with its conserved first and last residue. The order of the fields is J gene, V gene, clone size, D gene, CDR3 protein, CDR3 DNA. D genes are given only for firm matches. Size is omitted from some rows. Given values are once, few, many or a class for expanded clones.

TRBJ2-5,TRBV12-3/TRBV12-4,many,TRBD2,CASRPRGGLQETQYF,TGTGCCAGCAGACCTCGGGGGGGCCTGCAAGAGACCCAGTACTTC
TRBJ1-2,TRBV5-4,few,-,CASSLGGPSNYGYTF,TGTGCCAGCAGCTTGGGTGGGCCCTCTAACTATGGCTACACCTTC
TRBJ1-1,TRBV28,many,TRBD1,CASSLRGLSTEAFF,TGTGCCAGCAGTTTAAGGGGGCTGAGCACTGAAGCTTTCTTT
TRBJ2-7,TRBV5-1,many,-,CASSTPSSYEQYF,TGCGCCAGCAGCACTCCTAGCTCCTACGAGCAGTACTTC
TRBJ1-2,TRBV9,many,TRBD1,CASSIQGAGYTF,TGTGCCAGCAGCATACAGGGGGCTGGCTACACCTTC
TRBJ1-2,TRBV6-1,-,-,CASSDPVQFYGYTF,TGTGCCAGCAGTGACCCCGTACAGTTTTATGGTTACACCTTC
TRBJ2-2,TRBV6-1,few,TRBD1,CASSGQNTGELVF,TGTGCCAGCTCGGGACAGAACACCGGGGAGCTGGTTTTT
TRBJ1-2,TRBV3-1,-,-,CASSPQVRPYGYTF,TGTGCCAGCAGCCCCCAGGTCAGACCTTATGGCTACACCTTC
TRBJ2-7,TRBV5-1,few,-,CASSWTVYDEQYF,TGCGCCAGCAGCTGGACAGTCTATGACGAGCAGTACTTC
TRBJ2-7,TRBV7-9,many,-,CASSTPGIVYEQYF,TGTGCCAGCAGCACCCCAGGGATAGTTTACGAGCAGTACTTC
TRBJ2-6,TRBV7-6,many,-,CASSLGHSGANVLTF,TGTGCCAGCAGCTTGGGACACTCTGGGGCCAACGTCCTGACTTTC
TRBJ1-2,TRBV18,few,-,CASSPTTSNPAGYTF,TGTGCCAGCTCACCTACAACAAGCAATCCGGCTGGCTACACCTTC
TRBJ1-1,TRBV29-1,few,-,CSVRGRMGTEAFF,TGCAGCGTTCGTGGTCGGATGGGGACTGAAGCTTTCTTT
TRBJ2-2,TRBV12-3/TRBV12-4,few,-,CASSLSPIITGELFF,TGTGCCAGCAGTTTAAGCCCGATCATCACCGGGGAGCTGTTTTTT
TRBJ1-3,TRBV2,many,-,CASTSGGVRSGNTIYF,TGTGCCAGCACGTCGGGGGGGGTTCGCTCTGGAAACACCATATATTTT
TRBJ1-2,TRBV6-1,many,-,CASSEGGRIYGYTF,TGTGCCAGCAGTGAAGGGGGTAGGATCTATGGCTACACCTTC
TRBJ2-7,TRBV27,few,-,CASSPLGQLSYEQYF,TGTGCCAGCAGTCCGCTCGGACAGCTATCATACGAGCAGTACTTC
TRBJ1-3,TRBV7-9,-,-,CDGSRSGNTIYF,TGTGACGGGTCTCGCTCTGGAAACACCATATATTTT
TRBJ1-1,TRBV6-4,many,-,CASSALRETEAFF,TGTGCCAGCAGTGCCTTACGGGAGACTGAAGCTTTCTTT
TRBJ2-5,TRBV6-2/TRBV6-3,many,TRBD2,CATHVGDYQQETQYF,TGTGCCACCCACGTGGGGGACTACCAACAAGAGACCCAGTACTTC
TRBJ2-5,TRBV6-1,many,-,CASSERGGAPPITSSETQYF,TGTGCCAGCAGTGAGAGAGGTGGCGCACCCCCGATTACTTCCTCCGAGACCCAGTACTTC
TRBJ2-2,TRBV7-3,few,TRBD2,CASSLERGDTGELFF,TGTGCCAGCAGCTTAGAGCGGGGGGATACCGGGGAGCTGTTTTTT
TRBJ1-1,TRBV7-2,many,-,CASSPHSPGTTEAFF,TGTGCCAGCAGCCCCCACAGTCCTGGTACCACTGAAGCTTTCTTT
TRBJ1-3,TRBV7-2,many,-,CASSRGQFVGGNTIYF,TGTGCCAGCAGTCGCGGACAGTTCGTCGGAGGAAACACCATATATTTT
TRBJ2-7,TRBV5-1,many,TRBD1,CASSLGSWTGAEQYF,TGCGCCAGCAGCTTGGGCTCTTGGACAGGGGCCGAGCAGTACTTC
TRBJ1-6,TRBV30,few,TRBD1,CAWSVLSGQGQSPLHF,TGTGCCTGGAGTGTACTATCAGGACAGGGACAATCACCCCTCCACTTT
TRBJ2-5,TRBV6-2/TRBV6-3,-,-,CASSYSGYEETQYF,TGTGCCAGCAGCTATTCTGGTTACGAAGAGACCCAGTACTTC
TRBJ1-5,TRBV30,few,-,CAWSDDSFSNQPQHF,TGTGCCTGGAGTGACGACAGCTTTAGCAATCAGCCCCAGCATTTT
TRBJ2-5,TRBV20-1,many,TRBD2,CSSRGGRETQYF,TGCAGTTCGCGGGGGGGCCGGGAGACCCAGTACTTC
TRBJ1-2,TRBV4-2,few,-,CASSHWAGNTNYGYTF,TGTGCCAGCAGCCATTGGGCAGGGAATACGAACTATGGCTACACCTTC
TRBJ2-5,TRBV18,-,-,CASSLTAQETQYF,TGTGCCAGCTCACTGACTGCCCAAGAGACCCAGTACTTC
TRBJ1-2,TRBV12-3/TRBV12-4,few,-,CASSSTHYGYTF,TGTGCCAGCAGTTCGACACACTATGGCTACACCTTC
TRBJ2-3,TRBV2,many,TRBD2,CASAGLAGGVTDTQYF,TGTGCCAGCGCCGGACTAGCGGGGGGGGTCACAGATACGCAGTATTTT
TRBJ2-5,TRBV12-3/TRBV12-4,few,-,CASSLDRLARETQYF,TGTGCCAGCAGTTTGGATCGACTGGCGCGGGAGACCCAGTACTTC
TRBJ1-3,TRBV2,many,-,CASSEGGLSSGNTIYF,TGTGCCAGCAGTGAAGGGGGCTTAAGCTCTGGAAACACCATATATTTT
TRBJ2-5,TRBV2,many,-,CASSEIRQETQYF,TGTGCCAGCAGTGAAATTAGACAAGAGACCCAGTACTTC
TRBJ1-2,TRBV6-1,few,TRBD1,CASSEVAGGEGYTF,TGTGCCAGCAGTGAAGTGGCAGGGGGCGAAGGCTACACCTTC
TRBJ2-5,TRBV6-2/TRBV6-3,many,-,CASSFRQETQYF,TGTGCCAGCAGTTTCCGGCAAGAGACCCAGTACTTC
TRBJ1-2,TRBV15,-,-,CATSREAGSGYGYTF,TGTGCCACCAGCAGAGAAGCGGGGAGCGGTTATGGCTACACCTTC
TRBJ1-2,TRBV6-5,many,TRBD1,CASRLTGVGGYTF,TGTGCCAGCCGATTAACAGGGGTTGGCGGCTACACCTTC
TRBJ2-2,TRBV6-5,-,-,CASSSFRGASIGELFF,TGTGCCAGCAGTTCCTTCCGAGGGGCGAGCATCGGGGAGCTGTTTTTT
TRBJ1-2,TRBV12-3/TRBV12-4,-,-,CASSFGGGLANYGYTF,TGTGCCAGCAGTTTTGGAGGGGGGTTAGCTAACTATGGCTACACCTTC
TRBJ1-5,TRBV5-1,many,TRBD1,CASSDGTGNQPQHF,TGCGCCAGCAGCGATGGGACAGGGAATCAGCCCCAGCATTTT
TRBJ1-3,TRBV5-1,many,TRBD1,CASSLGQGLSAGNTIYF,TGCGCCAGCAGCTTGGGACAGGGTTTAAGCGCTGGAAACACCATATATTTT
TRBJ1-1,TRBV19,many,-,CASYRVPEAFF,TGTGCCAGTTACAGGGTTCCTGAAGCTTTCTTT
TRBJ1-2,TRBV20-1,-,-,CSASAAGGFDYGYTF,TGCAGTGCAAGCGCCGCCGGGGGGTTTGACTATGGCTACACCTTC
TRBJ1-1,TRBV12-3/TRBV12-4,-,TRBD1,CASTLGQLYTEAFF,TGTGCCAGCACCCTGGGACAGCTCTACACTGAAGCTTTCTTT
TRBJ1-2,TRBV15,many,-,CATSSGSAGYGYTF,TGTGCCACCAGCTCCGGTTCGGCTGGCTATGGCTACACCTTC
TRBJ1-5,TRBV24-1,many,TRBD1,CATSLPPGGLSNQPQHF,TGTGCCACCAGTCTTCCCCCAGGGGGCTTGAGCAATCAGCCCCAGCATTTT
TRBJ1-1,TRBV7-6,-,-,CASSLEGTDAFF,TGTGCCAGCAGCTTAGAGGGCACTGACGCTTTCTTT
TRBJ1-1,TRBV4-2,-,-,CASSQESAMNTEAFF,TGTGCCAGCAGCCAAGAGTCAGCTATGAACACTGAAGCTTTCTTT